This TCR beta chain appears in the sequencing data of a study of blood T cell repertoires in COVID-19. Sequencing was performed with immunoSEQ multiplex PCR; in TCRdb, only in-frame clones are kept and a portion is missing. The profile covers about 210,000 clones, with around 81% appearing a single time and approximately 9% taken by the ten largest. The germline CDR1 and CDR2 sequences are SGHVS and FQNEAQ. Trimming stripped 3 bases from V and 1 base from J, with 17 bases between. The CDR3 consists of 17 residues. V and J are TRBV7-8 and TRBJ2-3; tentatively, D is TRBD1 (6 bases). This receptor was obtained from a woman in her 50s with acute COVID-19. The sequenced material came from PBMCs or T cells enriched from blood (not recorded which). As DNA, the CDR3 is TGTGCCAGCAGCTTTAGAGTCGTAGGGGGTGGCACAGATACGCAGTATTTT. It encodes CASSFRVVGGGTDTQYF.